The next 3 T cell receptor beta chains were all read from a single sample in a study of Ad26.COV2.S vaccination and SARS-CoV-2 variants. Generated by immunoSEQ multiplex PCR, the TCRdb table keeps only in-frame clones and is missing some. There are roughly 380,000 clones in the sample; roughly nine tenths occur only once, and 3.9% lies in the top ten. The specimen was peripheral blood, collected after recovery from COVID-19. These receptors were taken from a human donor who had recovered from COVID-19.

The CDR3 DNA sequence: TGTGCCAGCAGTGAGGACACCGGGGAGCTGTTTTTT. Residues: CASSEDTGELFF. The V and J genes are TRBV25-1 and TRBJ2-2, with D uncertain. In germline, CDR1 is MGHDK, CDR2 SYGVNS. The CDR3 loop spans 12 amino acids. V was shortened by 3 bases and J by 3 bases, with 2 bases between the two germline ends.

This clone was seen more than once but under ten times. The chain recombines TRBV11-2 with TRBJ1-6; 8 bases fit TRBD1. From germline, CDR1 is SGHAT and CDR2 FQNNGV. J gave up 9 bases and V 5 bases, and 9 bases lay outside the gene matches. This CDR3 comprises 15 residues. DNA for the CDR3: TGTGCCAGCAGCATCACAGGGGGTAAGAGTTCACCCCTCCACTTT. Translating gives CASSITGGKSSPLHF.

This chain connects TRBV2 to TRBJ2-3, with 9 bases aligning to TRBD1. CDR3 length: 15 residues. V lost 7 bases to trimming and J lost 1 base; unmatched junction nucleotides: 6. CDR1 is SNHLY, CDR2 FYNNEI, per germline. This CDR3 reads CASTLDRGGTDTQYF. The CDR3 DNA follows: TGTGCCAGCACCTTGGACAGGGGAGGCACAGATACGCAGTATTTT.